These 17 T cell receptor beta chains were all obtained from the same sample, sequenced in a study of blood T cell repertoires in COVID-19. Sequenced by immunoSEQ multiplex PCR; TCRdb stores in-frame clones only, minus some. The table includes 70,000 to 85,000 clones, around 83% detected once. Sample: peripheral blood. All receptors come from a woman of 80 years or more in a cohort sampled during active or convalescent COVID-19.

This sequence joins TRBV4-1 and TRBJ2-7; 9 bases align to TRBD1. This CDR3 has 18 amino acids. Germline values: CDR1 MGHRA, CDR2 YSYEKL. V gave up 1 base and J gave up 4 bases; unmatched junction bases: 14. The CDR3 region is CASSQAFVPRTGVYEQYF. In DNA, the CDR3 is TGCGCCAGCAGCCAAGCATTCGTCCCTCGGACAGGGGTGTACGAGCAGTACTTC.

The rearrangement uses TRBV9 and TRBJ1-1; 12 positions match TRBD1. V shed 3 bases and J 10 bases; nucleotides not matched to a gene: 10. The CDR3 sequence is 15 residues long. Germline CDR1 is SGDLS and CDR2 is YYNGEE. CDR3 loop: CASSAPGQGARRAFF. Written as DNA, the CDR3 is TGTGCCAGCAGCGCCCCGGGACAGGGGGCGCGGAGAGCTTTCTTT.

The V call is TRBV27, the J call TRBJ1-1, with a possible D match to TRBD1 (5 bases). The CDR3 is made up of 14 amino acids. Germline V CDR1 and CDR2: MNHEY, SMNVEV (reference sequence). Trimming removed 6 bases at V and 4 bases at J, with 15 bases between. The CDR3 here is CASRLSGLVTEAFF. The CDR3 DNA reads TGTGCCAGCAGGCTGTCAGGGTTGGTCACTGAAGCTTTCTTT.

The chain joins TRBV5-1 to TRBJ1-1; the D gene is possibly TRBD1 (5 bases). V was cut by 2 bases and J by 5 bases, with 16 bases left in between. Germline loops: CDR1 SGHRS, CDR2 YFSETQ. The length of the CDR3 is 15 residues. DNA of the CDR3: TGCGCCAGCAGCTTATCGCCAGGGCCGAAGACTGAAGCTTTCTTT. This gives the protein CASSLSPGPKTEAFF.

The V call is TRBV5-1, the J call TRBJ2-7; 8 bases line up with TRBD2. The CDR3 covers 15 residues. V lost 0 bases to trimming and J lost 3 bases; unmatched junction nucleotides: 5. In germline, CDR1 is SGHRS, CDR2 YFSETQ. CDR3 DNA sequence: TGCGCCAGCAGCTTGGAACTAGCGGCCTACTACGAGCAGTACTTC. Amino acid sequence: CASSLELAAYYEQYF.

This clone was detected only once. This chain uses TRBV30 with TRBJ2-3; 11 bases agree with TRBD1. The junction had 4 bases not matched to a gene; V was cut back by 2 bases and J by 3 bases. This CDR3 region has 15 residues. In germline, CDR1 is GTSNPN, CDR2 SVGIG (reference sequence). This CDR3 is CAWSTGTGGTDTQYF. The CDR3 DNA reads TGTGCCTGGAGTACCGGGACAGGGGGGACAGATACGCAGTATTTT.

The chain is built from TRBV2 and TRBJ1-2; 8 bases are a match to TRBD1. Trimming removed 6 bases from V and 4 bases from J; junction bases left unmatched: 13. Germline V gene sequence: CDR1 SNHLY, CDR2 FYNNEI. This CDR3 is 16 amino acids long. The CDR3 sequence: CASRTLLRTGTYGYTF. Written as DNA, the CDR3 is TGTGCCAGCAGGACCCTCCTGCGGACAGGGACCTATGGCTACACCTTC. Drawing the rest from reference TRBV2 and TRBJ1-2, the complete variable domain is EPEVTQTPSHQVTQMGQEVILRCVPISNHLYFYWYRQILGQKVEFLVSFYNNEISEKSEIFDDQFSVERPDGSNFTLKIRSTKLEDSAMYFCASRTLLRTGTYGYTFGSGTRLTVV.

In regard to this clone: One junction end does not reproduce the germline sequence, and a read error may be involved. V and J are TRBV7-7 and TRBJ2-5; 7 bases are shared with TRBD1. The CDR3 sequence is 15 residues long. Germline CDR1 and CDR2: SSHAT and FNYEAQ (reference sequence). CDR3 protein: CASSPLTTGPETQYF. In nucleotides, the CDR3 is TGTGCTAGCAGCCCCCTAACGACAGGGCCAGAGACCCAGTACTTC.

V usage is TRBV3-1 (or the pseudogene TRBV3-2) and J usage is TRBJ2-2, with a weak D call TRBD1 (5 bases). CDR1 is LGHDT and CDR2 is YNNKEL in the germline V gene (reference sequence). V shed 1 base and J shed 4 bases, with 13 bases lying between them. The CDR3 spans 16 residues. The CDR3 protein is CASSQVHPGRTGELFF. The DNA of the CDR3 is TGTGCCAGCAGCCAAGTTCATCCAGGGCGCACCGGGGAGCTGTTTTTT.

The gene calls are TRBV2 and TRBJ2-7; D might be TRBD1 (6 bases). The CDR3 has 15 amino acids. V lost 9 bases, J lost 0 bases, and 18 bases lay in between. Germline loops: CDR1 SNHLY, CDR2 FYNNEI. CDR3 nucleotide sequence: TGTGCCAGTCGGGACACAGGTTTTTCCTCCTACGAGCAGTACGTC. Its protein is CASRDTGFSSYEQYV.

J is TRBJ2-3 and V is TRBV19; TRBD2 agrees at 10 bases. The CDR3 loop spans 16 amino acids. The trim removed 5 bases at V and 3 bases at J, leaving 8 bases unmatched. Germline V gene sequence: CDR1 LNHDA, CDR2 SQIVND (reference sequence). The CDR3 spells CASSPELAGLTDTQYF. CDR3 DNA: TGTGCCAGTAGTCCAGAACTAGCGGGATTGACAGATACGCAGTATTTT.

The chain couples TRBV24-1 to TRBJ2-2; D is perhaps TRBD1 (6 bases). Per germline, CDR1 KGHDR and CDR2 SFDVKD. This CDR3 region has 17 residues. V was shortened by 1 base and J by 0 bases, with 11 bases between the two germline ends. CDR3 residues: CATSDFRGPSNTGELFF. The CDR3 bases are TGTGCCACCAGTGATTTCAGGGGACCCTCGAACACCGGGGAGCTGTTTTTT.

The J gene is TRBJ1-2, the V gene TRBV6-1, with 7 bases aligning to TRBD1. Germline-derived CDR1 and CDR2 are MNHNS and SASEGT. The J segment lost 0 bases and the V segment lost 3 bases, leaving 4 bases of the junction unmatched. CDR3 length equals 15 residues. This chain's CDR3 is CASSEGGQPNYGYTF. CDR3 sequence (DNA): TGTGCCAGCAGTGAGGGGGGACAGCCTAACTATGGCTACACCTTC.

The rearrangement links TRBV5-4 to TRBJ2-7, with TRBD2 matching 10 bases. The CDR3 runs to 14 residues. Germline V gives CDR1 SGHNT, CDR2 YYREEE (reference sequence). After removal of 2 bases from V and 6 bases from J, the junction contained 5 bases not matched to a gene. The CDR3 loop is CASSLAGGPGEQYV. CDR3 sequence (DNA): TGTGCCAGCAGCTTAGCGGGAGGGCCAGGCGAGCAGTACGTC.

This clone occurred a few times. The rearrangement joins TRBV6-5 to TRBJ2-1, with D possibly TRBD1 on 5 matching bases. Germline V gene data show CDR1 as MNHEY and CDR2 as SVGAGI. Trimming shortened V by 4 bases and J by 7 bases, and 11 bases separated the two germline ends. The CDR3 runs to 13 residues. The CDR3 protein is CASSSGIRNEQFF. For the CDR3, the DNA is TGTGCCAGCAGTTCAGGGATTCGGAATGAGCAGTTCTTC.

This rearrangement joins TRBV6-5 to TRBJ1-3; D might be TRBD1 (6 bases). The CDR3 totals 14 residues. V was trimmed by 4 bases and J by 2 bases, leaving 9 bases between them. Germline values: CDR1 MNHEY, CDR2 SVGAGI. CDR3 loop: CASSSQGAGNTIYF. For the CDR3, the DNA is TGTGCCAGCAGTTCACAGGGTGCTGGAAACACCATATATTTT.

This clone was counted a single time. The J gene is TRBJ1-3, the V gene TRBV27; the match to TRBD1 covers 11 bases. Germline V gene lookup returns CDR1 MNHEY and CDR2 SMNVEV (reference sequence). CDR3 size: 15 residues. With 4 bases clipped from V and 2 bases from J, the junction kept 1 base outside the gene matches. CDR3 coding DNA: TGTGCCAGCAGTTGGACAGGGGGCACTGGAAACACCATATATTTT. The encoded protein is CASSWTGGTGNTIYF.